One sample yielded the 26 T cell receptor beta chains listed below, sequenced in a study of OX40 agonist ivuxolimab in advanced cancers. Using immunoSEQ multiplex PCR, the repertoire was profiled, and TCRdb retains in-frame clones only, with some absent. The sample lists some 80,000 clones; 85% to 90% were seen once. The sequenced sample was CD4+ or CD8+ T cells sorted from blood, obtained in a trial of the OX40 agonist ivuxolimab. The origin of the receptors is an adult with an advanced solid tumor such as melanoma, head and neck, liver or kidney cancer.

The chain carries TRBV7-9 and TRBJ1-2; tentatively, D is TRBD1 (5 bases). The V gene lost 0 bases and the J gene lost 7 bases, with 12 bases spanning the gap. The CDR3 loop spans 14 amino acids. The germline gives CDR1 SEHNR, CDR2 FQNEAQ (reference sequence). CDR3 amino acids: CASSLASGRAGYTF. The CDR3 region has the DNA TGTGCCAGCAGCTTAGCCTCAGGCAGGGCTGGCTACACCTTC.

The chain carries TRBV19 and TRBJ2-7; D not certain. Deletions cut 3 bases from V and 6 bases from J, with 9 bases between. Per the germline V gene, CDR1 is LNHDA and CDR2 is SQIVND (reference sequence). This CDR3 is built from 12 residues. The CDR3 region is CASSIRGREQYF. CDR3 DNA: TGTGCCAGTAGTATCCGCGGTCGCGAGCAGTACTTC.

The table lists this clone with a count of one. The chain couples TRBV30 to TRBJ1-2, with D unresolved. The CDR3 length is 12 residues. V lost 4 bases and J lost 0, with 6 bases in between. Germline V gene data show CDR1 as GTSNPN and CDR2 as SVGIG (reference sequence). The chain's CDR3 is CAWTEANYGYTF. For the CDR3, the DNA is TGTGCCTGGACAGAAGCTAACTATGGCTACACCTTC. Drawing the rest from reference TRBV30 and TRBJ1-2, the complete variable domain is SQTIHQWPATLVQPVGSPLSLECTVEGTSNPNLYWYRQAAGRGLQLLFYSVGIGQISSEVPQNLSASRPQDRQFILSSKKLLLSDSGFYLCAWTEANYGYTFGSGTRLTVV.

The V call is TRBV7-2, the J call TRBJ1-1, with D tentatively TRBD1 (5 bases). Deletions cut 0 bases from V and 1 base from J, with 9 bases between. The germline V gene has CDR1 SGHTA and CDR2 FQGNSA. The CDR3 contains 15 residues. The CDR3 nucleotides are TGTGCCAGCAGCTTAGCGGGGGGTTCGAACACTGAAGCTTTCTTT. Its translation: CASSLAGGSNTEAFF.

The V gene is TRBV28, the J gene TRBJ1-2, with TRBD1 identical over 12 bases. The CDR3 is 18 amino acids. Germline CDR1 reads MDHEN; CDR2 reads SYDVKM. Trimming removed 6 bases from V and 4 bases from J; junction bases left unmatched: 15. The CDR3 is CASRLPGQGAPPAYGYTF. The DNA for the CDR3 is TGTGCCAGCAGGCTGCCGGGACAGGGGGCGCCCCCGGCCTATGGCTACACCTTC.

The rearrangement uses TRBV5-4 and TRBJ2-7; 7 nucleotides match TRBD1. J gave up 2 bases and V 1 base, and 0 bases lay outside the gene matches. This CDR3 is built from 13 residues. CDR1 is SGHNT, CDR2 YYREEE, per germline (reference sequence). CDR3 nucleotides: TGTGCCAGCAGCTTGACAGGGGCCTACGAGCAGTACTTC. Protein sequence: CASSLTGAYEQYF.

J is TRBJ2-7 and V is TRBV6-1; D uncertain. Trimming stripped 4 bases from V and 1 base from J, with 20 bases between. Germline values: CDR1 MNHNS, CDR2 SASEGT. The CDR3 loop spans 17 amino acids. This chain's CDR3 is CASSGGSGLLLSYEQYF. Here the CDR3 DNA reads TGTGCCAGCAGTGGGGGTAGTGGGCTGCTACTTTCCTACGAGCAGTACTTC.

This chain joins TRBV29-1 and TRBJ2-7, with 11 bases matching TRBD1. V was pared by 5 bases and J by 4 bases, with 7 bases of the junction left unmatched. Germline V gene sequence: CDR1 SQVTM, CDR2 ANQGSEA. This CDR3 comprises 14 residues. The CDR3 DNA follows: TGCAGCGTTCCAGGACAGGGGGCAGGGTACGAGCAGTACTTC. Translated, it gives CSVPGQGAGYEQYF.

The chain combines TRBV5-1 with TRBJ2-2; D perhaps matches TRBD2 (7 bases). Trimming shortened V by 0 bases and J by 6 bases, and 15 bases separated the two germline ends. The CDR3 runs 16 residues. Germline CDR1 and CDR2: SGHRS and YFSETQ. CDR3 sequence: CASSLDGGPSSGELFF. CDR3 DNA sequence: TGCGCCAGCAGCTTGGACGGGGGGCCCTCGTCCGGGGAGCTGTTTTTT.

The chain carries TRBV6-1 and TRBJ2-2; 11 positions agree with TRBD1. Germline CDR1 is MNHNS and CDR2 is SASEGT. The CDR3 has 15 amino acids. With 6 bases clipped from V and 5 bases from J, the junction kept 5 bases outside the gene matches. CDR3 protein: CASRRTGGGTGELFF. The CDR3 DNA sequence: TGTGCCAGCAGAAGGACAGGGGGCGGTACCGGGGAGCTGTTTTTT.

The rearrangement uses TRBV4-2 and TRBJ2-1; TRBD2 agrees at 15 bases. This CDR3 region has 18 residues. The V gene's germline CDR1 is LGHNA and CDR2 YNFKEQ. The V and J ends lost 4 bases and 7 bases, in that order; junction bases with no gene match: 11. CDR3 residues: CASSRGLAGGPEVNEQFF. In nucleotides, the CDR3 is TGTGCCAGCAGCCGAGGACTAGCGGGAGGGCCTGAGGTGAATGAGCAGTTCTTC.

V gene TRBV2 combines with J gene TRBJ1-2; D uncertain. The CDR3 extends over 15 amino acids. Trimming cost V 5 bases and J 6 bases, with 19 bases left between them. Germline values: CDR1 SNHLY, CDR2 FYNNEI. CDR3 sequence (DNA): TGTGCCAGCAGTAGAGCCCCTCAAGGGCGGGATGGCTACACCTTC. Translating gives CASSRAPQGRDGYTF. Based on the CDR3 plus reference TRBV2 and TRBJ1-2, the full variable domain is EPEVTQTPSHQVTQMGQEVILRCVPISNHLYFYWYRQILGQKVEFLVSFYNNEISEKSEIFDDQFSVERPDGSNFTLKIRSTKLEDSAMYFCASSRAPQGRDGYTFGSGTRLTVV.

This clone appeared once. The rearrangement links TRBV11-2 to TRBJ2-3; D is unresolved. Trimming shortened V by 5 bases and J by 0 bases, and 9 bases separated the two germline ends. The germline gives CDR1 SGHAT, CDR2 FQNNGV. This CDR3 is built from 14 residues. The CDR3 region is CASSKLGSTDTQYF. For the CDR3, the DNA is TGTGCCAGCAGCAAGTTGGGGAGCACAGATACGCAGTATTTT. The entire variable domain, with the rest obtained from reference TRBV11-2 and TRBJ2-3, is as follows: EAGVAQSPRYKIIEKRQSVAFWCNPISGHATLYWYQQILGQGPKLLIQFQNNGVVDDSQLPKDRFSAERLKGVDSTLKIQPAKLEDSAVYLCASSKLGSTDTQYFGPGTRLTVL.

V and J are TRBV5-1 and TRBJ2-7; unclear D gene. V was shortened by 4 bases and J by 4 bases, with 9 bases between the two germline ends. CDR3 size: 12 residues. Per the germline V gene, CDR1 is SGHRS and CDR2 is YFSETQ. The CDR3 nucleotides read TGCGCCAGCAGCCGGAATCCTTACGAGCAGTACTTC. Protein sequence: CASSRNPYEQYF.

For the CDR3, the DNA is TGCAGCGTTGCGGCCGGGACAAACGCAAGGTCGGGCTACACCTTC. This codes for CSVAAGTNARSGYTF. The V and J genes are TRBV29-1 and TRBJ1-2, with D perhaps matching TRBD1 (6 bases). Germline V gives CDR1 SQVTM, CDR2 ANQGSEA. This CDR3 spans 15 amino acids. V was shortened by 4 bases and J by 8 bases, with 23 bases between the two germline ends.

The chain's CDR3 is CASSPPAGIDGNEQFF. DNA for the CDR3: TGTGCCAGCTCACCACCTGCAGGGATTGACGGGAATGAGCAGTTCTTC. The rearrangement uses TRBV18 and TRBJ2-1, with a weak D call TRBD1 (5 bases). Germline lookup yields CDR1 KGHSH and CDR2 LQKENI. The V end was cut by 0 bases, the J end by 7 bases, with 16 bases between. The CDR3 is 16 residues long.

The V call is TRBV27, the J call TRBJ2-6; D gene unclear. The V end lost 2 bases, the J end lost 3 bases, and 2 bases lay between the germline ends. CDR3 length: 13 amino acids. The V gene's germline CDR1 is MNHEY and CDR2 SMNVEV (reference sequence). The CDR3 nucleotides read TGTGCCAGCAGTTTACGTGGGGCCAACGTCCTGACTTTC. Protein: CASSLRGANVLTF.

The genes are TRBV4-3 and TRBJ1-2; D remains ambiguous. The CDR3 has 13 amino acids. The V and J ends lost 1 base and 8 bases respectively, with 11 bases between them. Germline values: CDR1 LGHNA, CDR2 YSLEER. For the CDR3, the DNA is TGCGCCAGCAGCCAAGTAACGGGCCAAGGCTACACCTTC. Residues: CASSQVTGQGYTF.

The chain links TRBV30 to TRBJ2-3; no definite D call. Trimming took 0 bases from V and 8 from J, leaving 12 bases between them. The germline V gene has CDR1 GTSNPN and CDR2 SVGIG (reference sequence). This CDR3 contains 13 residues. CDR3: CAWSVNRAGTQYF. The CDR3 region has the DNA TGTGCCTGGAGTGTAAACAGAGCAGGTACGCAGTATTTT. Complete variable domain (other parts from reference TRBV30 and TRBJ2-3): SQTIHQWPATLVQPVGSPLSLECTVEGTSNPNLYWYRQAAGRGLQLLFYSVGIGQISSEVPQNLSASRPQDRQFILSSKKLLLSDSGFYLCAWSVNRAGTQYFGPGTRLTVL.

The chain employs TRBV27 and TRBJ2-1; 8 bases are a match to TRBD2. In germline, CDR1 is MNHEY, CDR2 SMNVEV (reference sequence). This CDR3 spans 14 amino acids. V shed 6 bases, J shed 8 bases, and the junction held 9 bases outside the gene matches. CDR3 sequence: CASSPIRGGDEQFF. DNA for the CDR3: TGTGCCAGCAGCCCCATCCGGGGGGGGGATGAGCAGTTCTTC.

CDR3 sequence (DNA): TGTGCCAGCAGCCCCAGACTCTACACAGATACGCAGTATTTT. Its translation: CASSPRLYTDTQYF. This rearrangement joins TRBV9 to TRBJ2-3; D is undetermined. In germline, CDR1 is SGDLS, CDR2 YYNGEE. Trimming removed 4 bases at V and 2 bases at J, with 11 bases between. There are 14 residues in the CDR3. The full variable domain, rest sourced from reference TRBV9 and TRBJ2-3, is DSGVTQTPKHLITATGQRVTLRCSPRSGDLSVYWYQQSLDQGLQFLIQYYNGEERAKGNILERFSAQQFPDLHSELNLSSLELGDSALYFCASSPRLYTDTQYFGPGTRLTVL.

The rearrangement joins TRBV7-8 to TRBJ2-3, with D possibly being TRBD1 (5 bases). Germline loops: CDR1 SGHVS, CDR2 FQNEAQ. CDR3 length: 15 residues. V was clipped by 5 bases and J by 7 bases, with 19 bases between them. CDR3 coding DNA: TGTGCCAGCAGCCCGACAGAACTCCAAGTTCATACGCAGTATTTT. Protein sequence: CASSPTELQVHTQYF.

The genes are TRBV5-1 and TRBJ2-2, with 7 nucleotides matching TRBD2. Germline V gene sequence: CDR1 SGHRS, CDR2 YFSETQ. J was trimmed by 0 bases and V by 3 bases; bases with no gene match: 5. This CDR3 spans 16 amino acids. The CDR3 here is CASSWTRAANTGELFF. The CDR3 DNA sequence: TGCGCCAGCAGCTGGACTAGGGCTGCGAACACCGGGGAGCTGTTTTTT.

The chain uses TRBV2 and TRBJ1-1; unclear D gene. Germline V lookup: CDR1 SNHLY, CDR2 FYNNEI. With 8 bases removed from V and 3 bases from J, the gap between germline ends came to 7 bases. CDR3 length equals 11 residues. The CDR3 loop is CASAFYTEAFF. The CDR3 DNA reads TGTGCCAGCGCGTTTTACACTGAAGCTTTCTTT.

J is TRBJ1-1 and V is TRBV5-1; D is ambiguous. The germline V gene has CDR1 SGHRS and CDR2 YFSETQ. V gave up 1 base and J gave up 4 bases, with 14 bases separating them. The CDR3 is made up of 15 amino acids. In nucleotides, the CDR3 is TGCGCCAGCAGCTTGTCGTCCAGAGGATCCACTGAAGCTTTCTTT. It is translated as CASSLSSRGSTEAFF.

The gene calls are TRBV5-1 and TRBJ1-3; weak D call: TRBD1 (6 bases). Germline V gene sequence: CDR1 SGHRS, CDR2 YFSETQ. The length of the CDR3 is 16 residues. Between the trimmed V and J ends, which lost 3 bases and 0 bases, there was a span of 13 bases. The CDR3 loop is CASSWADRASGNTIYF. CDR3 in DNA: TGCGCCAGCAGCTGGGCGGACAGAGCCTCTGGAAACACCATATATTTT.